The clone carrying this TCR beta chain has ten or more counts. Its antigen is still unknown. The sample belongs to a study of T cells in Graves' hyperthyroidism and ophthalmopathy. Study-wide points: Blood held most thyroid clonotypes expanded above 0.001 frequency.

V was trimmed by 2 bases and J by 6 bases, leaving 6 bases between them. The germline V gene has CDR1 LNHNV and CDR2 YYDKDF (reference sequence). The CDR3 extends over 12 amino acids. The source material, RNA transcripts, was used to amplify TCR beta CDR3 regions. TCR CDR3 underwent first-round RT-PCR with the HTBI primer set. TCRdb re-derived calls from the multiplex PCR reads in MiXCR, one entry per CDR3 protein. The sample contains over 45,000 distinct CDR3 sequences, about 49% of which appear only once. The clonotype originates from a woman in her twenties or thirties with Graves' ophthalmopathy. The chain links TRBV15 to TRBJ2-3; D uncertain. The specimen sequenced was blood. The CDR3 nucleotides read TGTGCCACCAGCAGATCGTTGGATACGCAGTATTTT. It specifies CATSRSLDTQYF. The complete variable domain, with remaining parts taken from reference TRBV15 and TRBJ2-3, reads DAMVIQNPRYQVTQFGKPVTLSCSQTLNHNVMYWYQQKSSQAPKLLFHYYDKDFNNEADTPDNFQSRRPNTSFCFLDIRSPGLGDTAMYLCATSRSLDTQYFGPGTRLTVL.